This TCR beta chain was documented in a study of T cell responses to AZD1222 COVID-19 vaccine. Study conclusions and caveats: Donor demographics were predominantly white British with a female majority; clonal diversity may be underestimated. Baseline seropositivity characterized only a handful of AZD1222 recipients. Spike-wide coverage was observed for vaccine-associated CD4 TCRs, with dominant responses at 160-218 and 743-854.

V was cut by 5 bases and J by 6 bases, with 11 bases left in between. This CDR3 has 13 amino acids. The germline CDR1 and CDR2 sequences are MNHEY and SVGAGI. This clone has just one count. What it recognizes is unknown. Sequenced by immunoSEQ multiplex PCR; TCRdb stores in-frame clones only, minus some. The sample lists roughly 110,000 clones, under 95% occurring once. This clonotype originated in an adult in good health. The sample consisted of peripheral blood, taken on day 0 of AZD1222 vaccination. The V call is TRBV6-5, the J call TRBJ1-5, with D perhaps TRBD1 (6 bases). The CDR3, as DNA: TGTGCCAGCAGTAGAGGAGGGGGTCAGCCCCAGCATTTT. Protein sequence: CASSRGGGQPQHF.